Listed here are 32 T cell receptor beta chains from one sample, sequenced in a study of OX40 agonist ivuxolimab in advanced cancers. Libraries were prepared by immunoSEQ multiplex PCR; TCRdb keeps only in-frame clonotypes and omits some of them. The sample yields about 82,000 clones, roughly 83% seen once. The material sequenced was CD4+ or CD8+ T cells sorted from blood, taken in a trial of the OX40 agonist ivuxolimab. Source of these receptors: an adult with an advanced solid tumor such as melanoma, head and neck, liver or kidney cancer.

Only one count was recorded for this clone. CDR3 DNA sequence: TGTGCCAGCAGTTACTCCCAGGGGGCGCGGAACGAGCAGTACTTC. Translation gives CASSYSQGARNEQYF. The chain carries TRBV6-5 and TRBJ2-5, with 8 bases matching TRBD1. TRBJ2-7 matches the DNA end more closely, so the J call is doubtful. Per the germline V gene, CDR1 is MNHEY and CDR2 is SVGAGI. The CDR3 extends over 15 amino acids.

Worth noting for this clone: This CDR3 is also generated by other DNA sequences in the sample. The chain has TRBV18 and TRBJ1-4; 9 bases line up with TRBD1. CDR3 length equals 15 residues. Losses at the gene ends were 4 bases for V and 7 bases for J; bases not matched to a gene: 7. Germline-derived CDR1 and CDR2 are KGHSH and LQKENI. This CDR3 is CASSRRTGVGEKLFF. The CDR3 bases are TGTGCCAGCTCACGGCGGACAGGGGTGGGTGAAAAACTGTTTTTT.

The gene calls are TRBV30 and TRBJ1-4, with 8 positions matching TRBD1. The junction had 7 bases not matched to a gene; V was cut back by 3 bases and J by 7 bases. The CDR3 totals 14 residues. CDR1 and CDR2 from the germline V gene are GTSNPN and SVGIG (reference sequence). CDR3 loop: CAWRRGQAGEKLFF. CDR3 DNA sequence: TGTGCCTGGAGGCGGGGACAGGCGGGTGAAAAACTGTTTTTT.

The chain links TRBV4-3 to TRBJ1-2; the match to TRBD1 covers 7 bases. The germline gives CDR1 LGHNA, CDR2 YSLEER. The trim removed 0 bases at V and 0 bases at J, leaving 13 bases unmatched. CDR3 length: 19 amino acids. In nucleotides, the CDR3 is TGCGCCAGCAGCCAAGATTGGGGAGCGGACAGGAAAGCTAACTATGGCTACACCTTC. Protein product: CASSQDWGADRKANYGYTF.

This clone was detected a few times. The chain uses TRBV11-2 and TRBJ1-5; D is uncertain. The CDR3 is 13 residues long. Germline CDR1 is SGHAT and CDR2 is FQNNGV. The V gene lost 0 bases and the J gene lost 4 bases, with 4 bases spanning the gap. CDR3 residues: CASSLEENQPQHF. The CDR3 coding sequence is TGTGCCAGCAGCTTAGAAGAGAATCAGCCCCAGCATTTT. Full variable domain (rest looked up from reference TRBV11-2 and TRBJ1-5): EAGVAQSPRYKIIEKRQSVAFWCNPISGHATLYWYQQILGQGPKLLIQFQNNGVVDDSQLPKDRFSAERLKGVDSTLKIQPAKLEDSAVYLCASSLEENQPQHFGDGTRLSIL.

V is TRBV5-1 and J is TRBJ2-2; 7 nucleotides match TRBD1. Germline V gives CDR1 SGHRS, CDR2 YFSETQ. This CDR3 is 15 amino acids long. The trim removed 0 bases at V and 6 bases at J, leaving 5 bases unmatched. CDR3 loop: CASSLAGQDAGELFF. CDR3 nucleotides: TGCGCCAGCAGCTTGGCCGGACAGGACGCCGGGGAGCTGTTTTTT.

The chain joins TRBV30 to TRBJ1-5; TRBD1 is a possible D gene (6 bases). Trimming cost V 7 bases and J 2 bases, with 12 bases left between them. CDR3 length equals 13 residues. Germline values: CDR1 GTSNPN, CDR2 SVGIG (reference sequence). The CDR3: CASQGVGNQPQHF. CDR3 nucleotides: TGTGCCTCACAGGGAGTAGGCAATCAGCCCCAGCATTTT.

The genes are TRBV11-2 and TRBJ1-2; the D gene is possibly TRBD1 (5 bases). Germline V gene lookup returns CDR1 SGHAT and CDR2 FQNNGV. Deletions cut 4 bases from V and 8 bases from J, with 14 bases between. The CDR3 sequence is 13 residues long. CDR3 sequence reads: CASSSVGQGGYTF. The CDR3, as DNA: TGTGCCAGCAGCTCCGTGGGGCAGGGAGGCTACACCTTC.

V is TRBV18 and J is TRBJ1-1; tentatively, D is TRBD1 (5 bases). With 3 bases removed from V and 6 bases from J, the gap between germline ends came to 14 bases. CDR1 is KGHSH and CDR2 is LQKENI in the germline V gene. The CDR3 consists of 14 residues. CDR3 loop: CASSPFQGTAEAFF. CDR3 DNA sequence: TGTGCCAGCTCACCGTTTCAGGGTACCGCTGAAGCTTTCTTT.

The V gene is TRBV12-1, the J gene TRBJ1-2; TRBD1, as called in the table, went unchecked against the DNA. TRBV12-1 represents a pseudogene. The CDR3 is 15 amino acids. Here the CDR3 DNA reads TGTGCCAGCAGCTCAAACAGGGGGCACCACTATGGCTACACCTTC. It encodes CASSSNRGHHYGYTF.

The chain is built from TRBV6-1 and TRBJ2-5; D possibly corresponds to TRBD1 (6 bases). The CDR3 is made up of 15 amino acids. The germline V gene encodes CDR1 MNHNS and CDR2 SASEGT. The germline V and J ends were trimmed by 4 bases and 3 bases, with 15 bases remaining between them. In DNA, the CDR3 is TGTGCCAGCAGTGCCGATCGGGACAAAAAAGAGACCCAGTACTTC. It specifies CASSADRDKKETQYF.

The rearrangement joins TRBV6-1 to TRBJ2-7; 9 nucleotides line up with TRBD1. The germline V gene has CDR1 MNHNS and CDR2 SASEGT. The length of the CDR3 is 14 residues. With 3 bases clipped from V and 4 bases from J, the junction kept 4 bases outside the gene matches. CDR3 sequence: CASSDPTGGYEQYF. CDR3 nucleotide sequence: TGTGCCAGCAGTGACCCGACAGGGGGATACGAGCAGTACTTC.

CDR3: CASSFSGTGSPDTQYF. CDR3 DNA: TGTGCCAGCAGCTTTTCCGGGACAGGGTCGCCAGATACGCAGTATTTT. This sequence joins TRBV9 and TRBJ2-3; 9 bases align to TRBD1. The V and J ends lost 4 bases and 4 bases, in that order; junction bases with no gene match: 10. The CDR3 extends over 16 amino acids. Looked up from germline, CDR1 is SGDLS and CDR2 is YYNGEE.

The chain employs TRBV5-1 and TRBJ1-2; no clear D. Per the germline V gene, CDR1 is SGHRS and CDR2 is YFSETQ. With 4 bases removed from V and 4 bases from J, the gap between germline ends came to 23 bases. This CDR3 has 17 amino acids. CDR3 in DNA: TGCGCCAGCAGCCTCCCGTCGGCAGAAGGAGTCGGCTATGGCTACACCTTC. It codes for CASSLPSAEGVGYGYTF.

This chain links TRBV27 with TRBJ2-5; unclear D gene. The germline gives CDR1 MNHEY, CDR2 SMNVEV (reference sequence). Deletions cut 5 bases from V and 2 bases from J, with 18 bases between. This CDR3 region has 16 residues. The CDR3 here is CASSPRTRTAQETQYF. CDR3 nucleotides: TGTGCCAGCAGTCCCCGGACCCGAACAGCGCAAGAGACCCAGTACTTC.

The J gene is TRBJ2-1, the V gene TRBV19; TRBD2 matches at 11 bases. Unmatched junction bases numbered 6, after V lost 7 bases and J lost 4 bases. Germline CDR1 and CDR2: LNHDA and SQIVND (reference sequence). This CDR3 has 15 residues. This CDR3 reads CASNTGTSGYNEQFF. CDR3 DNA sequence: TGTGCCAGTAACACCGGGACTAGCGGATACAATGAGCAGTTCTTC.

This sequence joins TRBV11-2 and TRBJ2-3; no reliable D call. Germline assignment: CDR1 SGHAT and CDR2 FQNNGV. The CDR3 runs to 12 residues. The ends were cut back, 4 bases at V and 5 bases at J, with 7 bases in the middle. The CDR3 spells CASSSPGDTQYF. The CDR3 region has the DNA TGTGCCAGCAGCTCACCAGGAGATACGCAGTATTTT. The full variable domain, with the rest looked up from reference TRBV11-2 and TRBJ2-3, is EAGVAQSPRYKIIEKRQSVAFWCNPISGHATLYWYQQILGQGPKLLIQFQNNGVVDDSQLPKDRFSAERLKGVDSTLKIQPAKLEDSAVYLCASSSPGDTQYFGPGTRLTVL.

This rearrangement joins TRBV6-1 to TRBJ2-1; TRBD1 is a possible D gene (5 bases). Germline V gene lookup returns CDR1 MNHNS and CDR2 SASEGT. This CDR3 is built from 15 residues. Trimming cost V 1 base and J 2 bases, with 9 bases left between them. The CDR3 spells CASSEGQGAYNEQFF. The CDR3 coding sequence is TGTGCCAGCAGTGAAGGGCAGGGTGCCTACAATGAGCAGTTCTTC.

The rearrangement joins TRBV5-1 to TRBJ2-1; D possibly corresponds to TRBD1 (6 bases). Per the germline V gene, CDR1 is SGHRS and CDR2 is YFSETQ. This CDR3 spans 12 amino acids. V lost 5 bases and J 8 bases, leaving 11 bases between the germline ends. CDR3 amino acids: CASRRQVDEQFF. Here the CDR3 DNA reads TGCGCCAGCAGGCGACAGGTTGATGAGCAGTTCTTC.

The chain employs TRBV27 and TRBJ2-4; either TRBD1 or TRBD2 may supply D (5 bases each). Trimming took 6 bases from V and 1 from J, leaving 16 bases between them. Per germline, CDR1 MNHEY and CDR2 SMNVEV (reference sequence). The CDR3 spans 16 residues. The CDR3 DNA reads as TGTGCCAGCAGAGGACCCGCCAGGGACGCCAAAAACATTCAGTACTTC. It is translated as CASRGPARDAKNIQYF.

The CDR3, as DNA: TGTGCCAGCAGTGGGGGACTTGGGGTGAACACTGAAGCTTTCTTT. Amino acids: CASSGGLGVNTEAFF. The chain recombines TRBV2 with TRBJ1-1; D might be TRBD1 (5 bases). This CDR3 spans 15 amino acids. V was shortened by 4 bases and J by 0 bases, with 12 bases between the two germline ends. Germline V gene lookup returns CDR1 SNHLY and CDR2 FYNNEI.

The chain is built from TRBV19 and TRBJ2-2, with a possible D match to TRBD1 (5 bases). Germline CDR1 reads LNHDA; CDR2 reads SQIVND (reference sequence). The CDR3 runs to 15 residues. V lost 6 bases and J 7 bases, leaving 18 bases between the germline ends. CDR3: CASRDQGQAHGELFF. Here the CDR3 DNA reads TGTGCCAGTAGAGATCAGGGTCAGGCCCACGGGGAGCTGTTTTTT.

The CDR3 here is CASSPARGFGGIYNEQFF. Here the CDR3 DNA reads TGTGCCAGCAGCCCCGCCAGGGGTTTTGGCGGGATATACAATGAGCAGTTCTTC. The chain employs TRBV7-9 and TRBJ2-1, with D tentatively TRBD1 or TRBD2 (6 bases each). Germline CDR1 and CDR2: SEHNR and FQNEAQ (reference sequence). Deletions cut 5 bases from V and 4 bases from J, with 24 bases between. CDR3 length: 18 residues.

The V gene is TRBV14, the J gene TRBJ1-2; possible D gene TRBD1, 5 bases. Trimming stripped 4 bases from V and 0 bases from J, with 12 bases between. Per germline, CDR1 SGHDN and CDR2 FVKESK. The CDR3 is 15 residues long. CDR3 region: CASSPRDGANYGYTF. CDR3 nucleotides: TGTGCCAGCAGCCCCCGGGACGGAGCTAACTATGGCTACACCTTC. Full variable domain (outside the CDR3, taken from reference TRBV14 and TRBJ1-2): EAGVTQFPSHSVIEKGQTVTLRCDPISGHDNLYWYRRVMGKEIKFLLHFVKESKQDESGMPNNRFLAERTGGTYSTLKVQPAELEDSGVYFCASSPRDGANYGYTFGSGTRLTVV.

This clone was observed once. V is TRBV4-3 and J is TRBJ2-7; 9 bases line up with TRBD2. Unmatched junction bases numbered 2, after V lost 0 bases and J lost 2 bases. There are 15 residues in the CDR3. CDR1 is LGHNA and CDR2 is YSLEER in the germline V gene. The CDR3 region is CASSQDRGGAYEQYF. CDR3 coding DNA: TGCGCCAGCAGCCAAGACCGCGGGGGGGCCTACGAGCAGTACTTC.

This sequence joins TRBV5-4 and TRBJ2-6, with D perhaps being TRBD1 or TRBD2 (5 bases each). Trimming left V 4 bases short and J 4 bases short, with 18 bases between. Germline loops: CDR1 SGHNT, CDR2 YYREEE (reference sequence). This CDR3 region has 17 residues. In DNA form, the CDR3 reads TGTGCCAGCAGCCCAGGGAGCTCGCGGGCCGGGGCCAACGTCCTGACTTTC. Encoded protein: CASSPGSSRAGANVLTF.

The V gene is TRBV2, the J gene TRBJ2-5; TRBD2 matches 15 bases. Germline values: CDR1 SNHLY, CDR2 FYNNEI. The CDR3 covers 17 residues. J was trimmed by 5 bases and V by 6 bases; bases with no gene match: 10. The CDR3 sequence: CASRRTSGGAGEETQYF. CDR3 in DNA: TGTGCCAGCAGACGGACTAGCGGGGGGGCCGGGGAGGAGACCCAGTACTTC.

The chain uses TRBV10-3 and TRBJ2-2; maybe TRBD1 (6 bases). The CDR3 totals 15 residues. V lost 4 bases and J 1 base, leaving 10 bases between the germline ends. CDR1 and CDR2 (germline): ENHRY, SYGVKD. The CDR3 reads CAISAEQGNTGELFF. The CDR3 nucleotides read TGTGCCATCAGTGCAGAACAGGGGAACACCGGGGAGCTGTTTTTT.

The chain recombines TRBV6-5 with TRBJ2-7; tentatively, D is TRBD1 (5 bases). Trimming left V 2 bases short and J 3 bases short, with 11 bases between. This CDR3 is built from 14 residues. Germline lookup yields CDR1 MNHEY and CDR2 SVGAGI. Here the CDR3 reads CASSYAREFYEQYF. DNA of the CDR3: TGTGCCAGCAGTTACGCCAGGGAATTCTACGAGCAGTACTTC.

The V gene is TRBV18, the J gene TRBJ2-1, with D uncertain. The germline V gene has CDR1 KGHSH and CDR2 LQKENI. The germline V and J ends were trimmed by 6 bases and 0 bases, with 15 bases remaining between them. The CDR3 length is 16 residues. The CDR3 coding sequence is TGTGCCAGCTCCCTTACCTACGAGAGCTCCTACAATGAGCAGTTCTTC. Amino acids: CASSLTYESSYNEQFF.

As DNA, the CDR3 is TGTGCCAGCAGCCGACAGGGGGCGACGGGGACAGATACGCAGTATTTT. Encoded protein: CASSRQGATGTDTQYF. The chain recombines TRBV11-2 with TRBJ2-3, with 10 bases that match TRBD1. The CDR3 spans 16 residues. V lost 5 bases, J lost 3 bases, and 8 bases stayed unmatched. Germline CDR1 is SGHAT and CDR2 is FQNNGV.

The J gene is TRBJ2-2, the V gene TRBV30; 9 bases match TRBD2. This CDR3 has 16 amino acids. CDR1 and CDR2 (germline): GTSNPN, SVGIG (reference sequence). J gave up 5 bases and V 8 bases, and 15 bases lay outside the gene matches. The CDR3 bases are TGTGCCGTAGACATAGCGGGGGCCACGGTGACCGGGGAGCTGTTTTTT. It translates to CAVDIAGATVTGELFF.